In this sample, the clone carrying this TCR beta chain turned up once. This record comes from a study of blood T cells in healthy people across ages. Primed by a sample-barcoded 5' primer and a J-beta primer mix, a second PCR proceeded for about 7 to 11 cycles. All samples gave at least 2.5 million CDR3-containing paired-end reads. Each CDR3 protein gets one entry after TCRdb re-called the 5' RACE reads with MiXCR. The sample lists 650,000 to 900,000 distinct CDR3 sequences; roughly 60% were seen once. Staff drew 9 to 10 milliliters of peripheral blood from each donor. Samples each had at least 5 micrograms of total RNA extracted. V was clipped by 2 bases and J by 5 bases, with 6 bases between them. The CDR3 spans 13 residues. Per the germline V gene, CDR1 is LGHNA and CDR2 is YSLEER.

V and J are TRBV4-3 and TRBJ2-2; D is unresolved. Material: blood. This sequence was found in a man aged 25-45 years in good health. CDR3 amino acids: CASSQKLTGELFF. CDR3 DNA: TGCGCCAGCAGCCAAAAATTGACCGGGGAGCTGTTTTTT.